These 21 T cell receptor beta chains originate from one sample sequenced in a study of blood T cell repertoires in COVID-19. Using immunoSEQ multiplex PCR, the repertoire was profiled, and TCRdb retains in-frame clones only, with some absent. This table holds 200,000 to 300,000 clones, approximately 86% found once. The sample was peripheral blood. Every receptor here comes from a man younger than 40 with active or convalescent COVID-19.

The CDR3 DNA reads as TGTGCCAGCAGCTTAAGTCTATCCCCCGGGGAGCTGTTTTTT. Residues: CASSLSLSPGELFF. The chain combines TRBV7-9 with TRBJ2-2; D not certain. Trimming took off 2 bases at V and 6 bases at J, with 10 bases between the two ends. The length of the CDR3 is 14 residues. CDR1 and CDR2 from the germline V gene are SEHNR and FQNEAQ (reference sequence).

This chain connects TRBV19 to TRBJ2-2, with TRBD1 matching 7 bases. Germline assignment: CDR1 LNHDA and CDR2 SQIVND (reference sequence). The CDR3 sequence is 16 residues long. Trimming removed 7 bases from V and 4 bases from J; junction bases left unmatched: 12. This CDR3 is CASKVGQRTVTGELFF. CDR3 nucleotides: TGTGCCAGTAAGGTGGGACAGCGAACAGTCACCGGGGAGCTGTTTTTT.

The chain recombines TRBV9 with TRBJ2-3; tentatively, D is TRBD2 (6 bases). Trimming left V 0 bases short and J 3 bases short, with 11 bases between. The V gene's germline CDR1 is SGDLS and CDR2 YYNGEE. CDR3 length: 15 residues. The CDR3 sequence is CASSVAGAKTDTQYF. DNA for the CDR3: TGTGCCAGCAGCGTAGCGGGAGCCAAAACAGATACGCAGTATTTT.

As for this clone: Other DNA sequences of this sample code for an identical CDR3. The rearrangement joins TRBV19 to TRBJ1-1, with D uncertain. Germline V gene lookup returns CDR1 LNHDA and CDR2 SQIVND (reference sequence). The CDR3 sequence is 11 residues long. V shed 6 bases and J shed 5 bases, with 7 bases lying between them. Here the CDR3 DNA reads TGTGCCAGTAGATCGGGGACTGAAGCTTTCTTT. As protein: CASRSGTEAFF.

V gene TRBV7-3 combines with J gene TRBJ1-1; no firm D call. The CDR3 is 13 amino acids. Germline values: CDR1 SGHTA, CDR2 FQGTGA. Trimming removed 1 base from V and 6 bases from J, with 9 bases in between. CDR3 sequence: CASSLNPGAEAFF. The CDR3 DNA sequence: TGTGCCAGCAGCTTAAATCCCGGGGCTGAAGCTTTCTTT.

The chain employs TRBV5-1 and TRBJ1-1; unclear D gene. The V gene's germline CDR1 is SGHRS and CDR2 YFSETQ. Trimming left V 3 bases short and J 1 base short, with 13 bases between. The CDR3 has 15 amino acids. For the CDR3, the DNA is TGCGCCAGCAGCTATAGAAACGGAGGGAACACTGAAGCTTTCTTT. As protein: CASSYRNGGNTEAFF.

The V gene is TRBV10-1, the J gene TRBJ2-1; 15 nucleotides align to TRBD2. Germline values: CDR1 WNHNN, CDR2 SYGVQD (reference sequence). CDR3 length: 17 amino acids. The J segment lost 6 bases and the V segment lost 0 bases, leaving 3 bases of the junction unmatched. The CDR3 loop is CASSESGGLAGGNEQFF. CDR3 nucleotide sequence: TGCGCCAGCAGTGAGTCTGGGGGACTAGCGGGGGGCAATGAGCAGTTCTTC.

V is TRBV3-1 (or the pseudogene TRBV3-2) and J is TRBJ2-1; 7 bases align to TRBD2. Germline V CDR1 and CDR2: LGHDT, YNNKEL (reference sequence). The CDR3 contains 16 residues. J gave up 4 bases and V 1 base, and 7 bases lay outside the gene matches. CDR3 sequence reads: CASSQGGGTGYNEQFF. CDR3 sequence (DNA): TGTGCCAGCAGCCAAGGCGGGGGTACAGGTTACAATGAGCAGTTCTTC.

The gene calls are TRBV5-1 and TRBJ2-1, with 7 bases fitting TRBD1. There are 14 residues in the CDR3. The germline CDR1 and CDR2 sequences are SGHRS and YFSETQ. V gave up 3 bases and J gave up 8 bases; unmatched junction bases: 8. CDR3 region: CASSSDRVRDEQFF. CDR3 sequence (DNA): TGCGCCAGCAGCTCAGACAGGGTACGGGATGAGCAGTTCTTC.

With respect to this clone: One end of the junction varies from germline; a read error may be responsible. V gene TRBV20-1 combines with J gene TRBJ1-1; D is ambiguous. The germline gives CDR1 DFQATT, CDR2 SNEGSKA (reference sequence). This CDR3 contains 9 residues. This CDR3 is CSARAEAFF. The CDR3, as DNA: TGCAGTGCCAGAGCAGAAGCTTTCTTT.

This clone was seen a few times. This same CDR3 is encoded by further DNA sequences in the sample. The V gene is TRBV2, the J gene TRBJ1-2, with D unclear. The germline CDR1 and CDR2 sequences are SNHLY and FYNNEI. CDR3 length: 12 amino acids. Deletions cut 3 bases from V and 5 bases from J, with 7 bases between. The CDR3 protein is CASSESGYGYTF. Here the CDR3 DNA reads TGTGCCAGCAGTGAGTCGGGTTATGGCTACACCTTC.

V and J are TRBV5-6 and TRBJ1-1; D unresolved. Germline CDR1 and CDR2: SGHDT and YYEEEE. This CDR3 contains 13 residues. With 7 bases removed from V and 11 bases from J, the gap between germline ends came to 21 bases. The CDR3 protein is CASFPNTGRNAFF. The CDR3 nucleotides read TGTGCCAGCTTCCCGAATACGGGGAGGAATGCTTTCTTT.

This clone has just one count. V and J are TRBV30 and TRBJ2-7; no clear D. The CDR3 spans 12 residues. Trimming left V 6 bases short and J 1 base short, with 10 bases between. Germline CDR1 GTSNPN, CDR2 SVGIG (reference sequence). This CDR3 reads CACSPLSYEQYF. The CDR3 nucleotides read TGTGCCTGTAGTCCACTTTCCTACGAGCAGTACTTC.

This rearrangement joins TRBV3-1 (or the pseudogene TRBV3-2) to TRBJ2-3, with 7 bases fitting TRBD2. CDR3 length equals 16 residues. The V gene end was trimmed by 4 bases and the J gene end by 5 bases; junction bases not matched to a gene: 12. Germline CDR1 LGHDT, CDR2 YNNKEL (reference sequence). As DNA, the CDR3 is TGTGCCAGCAGCCGTACGGGGGGTCTCAAAGTAGATACGCAGTATTTT. Its protein product is CASSRTGGLKVDTQYF.

The chain couples TRBV11-1 to TRBJ2-2, with D hard to call. CDR1 and CDR2 (germline): SGHAT, FQDESV (reference sequence). The CDR3 covers 12 residues. Trimming removed 7 bases at V and 4 bases at J, with 7 bases between. This CDR3 reads CASNLGTGELFF. In nucleotides, the CDR3 is TGTGCCAGCAACCTCGGCACCGGGGAGCTGTTTTTT.

CDR3 coding DNA: TGTGCCAGCAGGGAGGGACAGATCAATTCACCCCTCCACTTT. Protein sequence: CASREGQINSPLHF. The rearrangement links TRBV2 to TRBJ1-6, with TRBD1 matching over 7 bases. The CDR3 contains 14 residues. Germline V CDR1 and CDR2: SNHLY, FYNNEI. V was clipped by 6 bases and J by 7 bases; unmatched bases: 6.

V is TRBV7-2 and J is TRBJ2-1, with D possibly TRBD2 on 5 matching bases. The CDR3 is made up of 13 amino acids. CDR1 and CDR2 (germline): SGHTA, FQGNSA. V gave up 5 bases and J gave up 3 bases, with 8 bases separating them. CDR3 nucleotide sequence: TGTGCCAGCAGCGGCCGGGGCTACAATGAGCAGTTCTTC. Translating it yields CASSGRGYNEQFF.

V and J are TRBV27 and TRBJ1-2, with 7 bases lining up with TRBD1. Germline assignment: CDR1 MNHEY and CDR2 SMNVEV (reference sequence). V trimming: 0 bases; J trimming: 8 bases; junction bases outside the gene matches: 9. This CDR3 is built from 15 residues. Here the CDR3 DNA reads TGTGCCAGCAGTTTATCGATCCAGGGGGTCAGGGGCTACACCTTC. Its translation is CASSLSIQGVRGYTF.

This clone has only a few counts. The genes are TRBV2 and TRBJ2-4, with 9 positions matching TRBD1. The J segment lost 0 bases and the V segment lost 7 bases, leaving 13 bases of the junction unmatched. CDR1 is SNHLY and CDR2 is FYNNEI in the germline V gene. CDR3 length: 18 residues. The CDR3 DNA reads as TGTGCCAGCATCATAGCCGGGACAGGGTTTGGAGCCAAAAACATTCAGTACTTC. It translates to CASIIAGTGFGAKNIQYF.

V is TRBV27 and J is TRBJ2-2; D call uncertain. Germline values: CDR1 MNHEY, CDR2 SMNVEV (reference sequence). The V gene lost 5 bases and the J gene lost 7 bases, with 11 bases spanning the gap. The CDR3 is 13 amino acids. In DNA, the CDR3 is TGTGCCAGCAGTCCCGACATGGTCGGGGAGCTGTTTTTT. Residues: CASSPDMVGELFF.

Written as DNA, the CDR3 is TGTGCCAGTAGTGAAAACAGGGAAAGTGTCGCTGGCTACACCTTC. Translated: CASSENRESVAGYTF. This sequence joins TRBV19 and TRBJ1-2, with TRBD1 as a possible D gene (6 bases). With 5 bases removed from V and 7 bases from J, the gap between germline ends came to 20 bases. Per germline, CDR1 LNHDA and CDR2 SQIVND (reference sequence). The CDR3 is made up of 15 amino acids.